One and the same sample provided the 10 T cell receptor beta chains below, sequenced in a study of response to subunit inactivated influenza vaccine. TCRdb analysed the RT-PCR reads with MiXCR anew, one entry per CDR3 protein. This sample has about 520,000 distinct CDR3 sequences; under 8.5% occur once, and the top ten carry less than 15%. The sequences come from PBMCs from blood, collected 23 months after vaccination. The receptor set was obtained from a man in his fifties or sixties who received an inactivated influenza vaccine.

This clonotype was counted ten times or more. V is TRBV20-1 and J is TRBJ2-7; the D gene is possibly TRBD2 (6 bases). The CDR3 contains 14 residues. CDR1 is DFQATT, CDR2 SNEGSKA, per germline (reference sequence). The germline V and J ends were trimmed by 2 bases and 4 bases, with 15 bases remaining between them. The CDR3 DNA sequence: TGCAGTGCTAGACGGCGGGGCAATTGGTACGAGCAGTACTTC. Translation: CSARRRGNWYEQYF.

This clonotype occurred many times. V gene TRBV20-1 combines with J gene TRBJ2-3, with 8 bases that match TRBD2. Trimming removed 2 bases from V and 5 bases from J; junction bases left unmatched: 6. Germline V gene data show CDR1 as DFQATT and CDR2 as SNEGSKA (reference sequence). There are 14 residues in the CDR3. CDR3 in amino acids: CSARTSGKGDTQYF. In DNA form, the CDR3 reads TGCAGTGCTAGAACTAGCGGAAAGGGAGATACGCAGTATTTT.

The rearrangement uses TRBV29-1 and TRBJ2-2, with no clear D. The CDR3 runs 14 residues. Germline V gene lookup returns CDR1 SQVTM and CDR2 ANQGSEA. Trimming cost V 5 bases and J 0 bases, with 10 bases left between them. The DNA of the CDR3 is TGCAGCGTTAGTCTAGGTACGAACACCGGGGAGCTGTTTTTT. It translates to CSVSLGTNTGELFF.

The chain couples TRBV5-6 to TRBJ2-7; the D is unclear. The ends were cut back, 4 bases at V and 1 base at J, with 6 bases in the middle. Looked up from germline, CDR1 is SGHDT and CDR2 is YYEEEE. The CDR3 loop spans 12 amino acids. This CDR3 is CASSVQSYEQYF. The CDR3 DNA reads as TGTGCCAGCAGCGTACAGTCCTACGAGCAGTACTTC.

The chain is built from TRBV7-8 and TRBJ2-5, with 11 bases aligning to TRBD2. Germline loops: CDR1 SGHVS, CDR2 FQNEAQ. The CDR3 covers 16 residues. Trimming cost V 6 bases and J 4 bases; bases outside gene matches: 10. DNA for the CDR3: TGTGCCAGCAGTCATAGCGGGAGGGCCCTGGGAGAGACCCAGTACTTC. It yields the protein CASSHSGRALGETQYF.

The rearrangement uses TRBV21-1 and TRBJ1-6; whether TRBD1, the table's D call, matches the DNA was not checked. TRBV21-1 is a documented pseudogene. This CDR3 is 16 amino acids long. The CDR3 reads CASSKAVLPDNSPLHF. The DNA for the CDR3 is TGTGCCAGCAGCAAAGCTGTCCTTCCCGATAATTCACCCCTCCACTTT.

The sample holds many counts of this clonotype. The chain uses TRBV11-2 and TRBJ2-1; D perhaps matches TRBD2 (5 bases). The germline CDR1 and CDR2 sequences are SGHAT and FQNNGV. This CDR3 comprises 16 residues. Trimming removed 5 bases from V and 0 bases from J, with 14 bases in between. CDR3 in amino acids: CASSPPLAYSYNEQFF. The CDR3 region has the DNA TGTGCCAGCAGCCCCCCTTTAGCGTACTCCTACAATGAGCAGTTCTTC.

The chain joins TRBV12-3 or TRBV12-4 to TRBJ2-2; TRBD1 matches at 7 bases. This CDR3 contains 18 residues. With V trimmed by 7 bases and J by 1 base, 15 bases remained unmatched. CDR3 sequence: CASISMLVWDRNTGELFF. The CDR3 nucleotides are TGTGCCAGCATCTCTATGTTGGTGTGGGACAGGAACACCGGGGAGCTGTTTTTT.

The chain recombines TRBV6-5 with TRBJ1-1; TRBD1 matches 12 bases. CDR1 and CDR2 (germline): MNHEY, SVGAGI. The CDR3 has 17 amino acids. The V gene end was trimmed by 0 bases and the J gene end by 6 bases; junction bases not matched to a gene: 8. The CDR3, as DNA: TGTGCCAGCAGTTACTCTGGGACAGGGGGCTTAAAAGCTGAAGCTTTCTTT. Encoded protein: CASSYSGTGGLKAEAFF.

This clonotype was picked up a small number of times. V usage is TRBV6-1 and J usage is TRBJ1-2; D is perhaps TRBD1 (6 bases). Trimming removed 2 bases from V and 10 bases from J, with 14 bases in between. CDR1 and CDR2 (germline): MNHNS, SASEGT. The CDR3 is made up of 13 amino acids. CDR3 in DNA: TGTGCCAGCAGTGAAACAGGGCCCGATTCCTACACCTTC. Amino acids: CASSETGPDSYTF.